A single sample is the source of the 4 T cell receptor beta chains below, sequenced in a study of T cell responses to AZD1222 COVID-19 vaccine. Here immunoSEQ multiplex PCR was the method, and the copy in TCRdb shows in-frame clones only, minus some. The data hold over 150,000 clones, with approximately 86% observed a single time. The material sequenced was peripheral blood, taken on day 0 of AZD1222 vaccination. All receptors derive from an adult in good health.

The gene calls are TRBV29-1 and TRBJ1-1; D is unclear. CDR3 length: 14 residues. CDR1 SQVTM and CDR2 ANQGSEA come from the germline V gene. Trimming removed 4 bases at V and 1 base at J, with 13 bases between. CDR3 in DNA: TGCAGCGTTGCCGCTTTTCACGGGAACACTGAAGCTTTCTTT. Translation gives CSVAAFHGNTEAFF.

This chain uses TRBV5-6 with TRBJ2-1, with 10 bases aligning to TRBD2. This CDR3 has 19 residues. The V segment lost 4 bases and the J segment 3 bases; nucleotides outside the gene matches: 16. Germline CDR1 reads SGHDT; CDR2 reads YYEEEE. The CDR3 loop reads CASSRMRASGSFIYNEQFF. The CDR3 nucleotides are TGTGCCAGCAGCCGGATGAGGGCTAGCGGGAGCTTCATCTACAATGAGCAGTTCTTC. Full variable domain (remainder filled in from reference TRBV5-6 and TRBJ2-1): DAGVTQSPTHLIKTRGQQVTLRCSPKSGHDTVSWYQQALGQGPQFIFQYYEEEERQRGNFPDRFSGHQFPNYSSELNVNALLLGDSALYLCASSRMRASGSFIYNEQFFGPGTRLTVL.

This rearrangement joins TRBV3-1 (or the pseudogene TRBV3-2) to TRBJ1-2; 8 positions match TRBD1. The germline gives CDR1 LGHDT, CDR2 YNNKEL (reference sequence). J was trimmed by 1 base and V by 5 bases; bases with no gene match: 6. The CDR3 has 15 residues. The CDR3 reads CASSWTDRGNYGYTF. CDR3 coding DNA: TGTGCCAGCAGCTGGACCGACAGGGGTAACTATGGCTACACCTTC.

This chain uses TRBV5-1 with TRBJ2-7; 7 positions match TRBD2. J lost 5 bases, V lost 3 bases, and 2 bases had no gene match. Per the germline V gene, CDR1 is SGHRS and CDR2 is YFSETQ. There are 12 residues in the CDR3. CDR3 residues: CASSSTSDEQYF. The DNA of the CDR3 is TGCGCCAGCAGCTCCACTAGCGACGAGCAGTACTTC. Looking up the rest from reference TRBV5-1 and TRBJ2-7 gives the full variable domain: KAGVTQTPRYLIKTRGQQVTLSCSPISGHRSVSWYQQTPGQGLQFLFEYFSETQRNKGNFPGRFSGRQFSNSRSEMNVSTLELGDSALYLCASSSTSDEQYFGPGTRLTVT.